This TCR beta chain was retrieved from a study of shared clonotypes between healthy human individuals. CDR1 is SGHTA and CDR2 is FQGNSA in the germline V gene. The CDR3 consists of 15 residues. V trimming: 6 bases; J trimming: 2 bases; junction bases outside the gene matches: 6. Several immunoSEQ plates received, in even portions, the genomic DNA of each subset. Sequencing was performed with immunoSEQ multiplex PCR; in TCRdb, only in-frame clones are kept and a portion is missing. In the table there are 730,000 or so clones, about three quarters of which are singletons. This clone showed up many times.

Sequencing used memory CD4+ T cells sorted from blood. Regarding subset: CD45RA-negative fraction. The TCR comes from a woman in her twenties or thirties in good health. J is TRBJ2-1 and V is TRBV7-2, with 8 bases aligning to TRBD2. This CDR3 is CASSYLSGTYNEQFF. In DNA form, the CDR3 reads TGTGCCAGCAGTTACCTTAGCGGGACCTACAATGAGCAGTTCTTC.